This entry is about one T cell receptor beta chain. The data were obtained in a study of blood T cell repertoires in COVID-19. About the study: Collection of acute and convalescent COVID-19 samples took place in the United States, Italy and Spain. Sources were T cells, B-cell-depleted T cells, or PBMCs; the material itself was cDNA or gDNA.

CDR1 GTSNPN and CDR2 SVGIG come from the germline V gene (reference sequence). Unmatched junction bases numbered 3, after V lost 4 bases and J lost 4 bases. The CDR3 extends over 13 amino acids. Original handling: Estimates of nucleated cell counts were drawn from the amplification of reference gene primers. Only in-frame clones appear in the TCRdb table, and some are missing; sequencing was by immunoSEQ multiplex PCR. V and J calls and clone size follow that table, whereas D and trimming were derived from the DNA. Of about 87,000 clones listed, about four fifths are singletons. This TCR was recovered from a woman aged 70-85 years with acute or convalescent COVID-19. What was sequenced was peripheral blood. The chain combines TRBV30 with TRBJ2-2, with 7 bases lining up with TRBD2. The CDR3 spells CAWIRGVTGELFF. For the CDR3, the DNA is TGTGCCTGGATTCGGGGGGTCACCGGGGAGCTGTTTTTT.